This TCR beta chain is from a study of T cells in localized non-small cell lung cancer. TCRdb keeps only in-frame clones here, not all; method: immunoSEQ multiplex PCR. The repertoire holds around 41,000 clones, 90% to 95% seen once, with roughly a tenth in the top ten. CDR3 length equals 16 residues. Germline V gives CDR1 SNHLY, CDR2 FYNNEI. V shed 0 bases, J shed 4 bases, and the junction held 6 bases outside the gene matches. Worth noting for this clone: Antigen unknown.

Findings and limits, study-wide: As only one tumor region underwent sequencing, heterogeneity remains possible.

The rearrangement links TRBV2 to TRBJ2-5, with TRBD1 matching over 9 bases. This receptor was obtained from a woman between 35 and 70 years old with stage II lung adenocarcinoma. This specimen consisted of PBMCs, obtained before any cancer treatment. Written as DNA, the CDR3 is TGTGCCAGCAGTGAAGCTAGGACAGGGGCGGGAGAGACCCAGTACTTC. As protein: CASSEARTGAGETQYF.